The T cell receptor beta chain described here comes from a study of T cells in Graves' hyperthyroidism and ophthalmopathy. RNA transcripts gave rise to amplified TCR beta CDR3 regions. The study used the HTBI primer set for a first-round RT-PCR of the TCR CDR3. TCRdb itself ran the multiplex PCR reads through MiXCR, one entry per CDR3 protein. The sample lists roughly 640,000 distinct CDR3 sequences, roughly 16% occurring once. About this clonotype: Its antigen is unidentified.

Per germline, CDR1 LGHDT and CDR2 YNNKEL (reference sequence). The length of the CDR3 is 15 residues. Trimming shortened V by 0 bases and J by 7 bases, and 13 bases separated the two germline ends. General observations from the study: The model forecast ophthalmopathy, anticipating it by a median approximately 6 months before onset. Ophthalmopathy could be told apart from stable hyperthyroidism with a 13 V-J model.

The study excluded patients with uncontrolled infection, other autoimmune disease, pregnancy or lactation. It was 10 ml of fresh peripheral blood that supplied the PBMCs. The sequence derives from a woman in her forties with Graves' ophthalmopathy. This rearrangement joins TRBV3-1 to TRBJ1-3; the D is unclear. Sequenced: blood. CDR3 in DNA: TGTGCCAGCAGCCAAGAAGGTGGGATAGGGAACACCATATATTTT. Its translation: CASSQEGGIGNTIYF.